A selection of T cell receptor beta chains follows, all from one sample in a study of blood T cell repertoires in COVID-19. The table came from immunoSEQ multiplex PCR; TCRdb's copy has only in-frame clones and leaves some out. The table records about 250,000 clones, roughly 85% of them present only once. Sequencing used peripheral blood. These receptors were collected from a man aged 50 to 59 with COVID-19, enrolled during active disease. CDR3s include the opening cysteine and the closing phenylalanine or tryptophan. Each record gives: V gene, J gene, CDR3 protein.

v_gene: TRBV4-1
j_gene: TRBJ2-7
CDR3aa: CASSRNEGRAYEQYF

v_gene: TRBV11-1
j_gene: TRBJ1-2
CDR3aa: CASSVGGAYGYTF

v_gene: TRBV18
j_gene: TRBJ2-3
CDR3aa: CASSPGQATDTQYF

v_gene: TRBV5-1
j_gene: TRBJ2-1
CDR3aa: CASSTTSVAYNEQFF

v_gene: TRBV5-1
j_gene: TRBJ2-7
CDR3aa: CASSLMGQGNSEEQYF

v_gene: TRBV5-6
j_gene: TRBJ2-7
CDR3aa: CASSLDGYYEQYF

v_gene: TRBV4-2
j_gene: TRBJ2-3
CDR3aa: CASSQEDGLAGTDTQYF

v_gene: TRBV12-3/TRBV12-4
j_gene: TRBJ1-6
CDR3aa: CASSFGGSPLHF

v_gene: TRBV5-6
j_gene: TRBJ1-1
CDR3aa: CASSSGGHTEAFF

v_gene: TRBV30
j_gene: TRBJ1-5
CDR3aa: CAWSRGTIYYSNQPQHF

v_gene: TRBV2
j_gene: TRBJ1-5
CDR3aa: CASSEQGGNQPQHF

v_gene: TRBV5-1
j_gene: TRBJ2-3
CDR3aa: CASSLVPAGTSGGITDTQYF

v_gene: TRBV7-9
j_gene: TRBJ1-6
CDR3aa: CASSLVPGLNSPLHF

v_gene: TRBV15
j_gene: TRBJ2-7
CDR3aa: CATSRDLGQGYHEQYF

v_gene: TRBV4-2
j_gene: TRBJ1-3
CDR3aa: CASSQDRTGGSGNTIYF

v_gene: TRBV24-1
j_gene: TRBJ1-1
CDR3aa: CATSDLTGTEAFF

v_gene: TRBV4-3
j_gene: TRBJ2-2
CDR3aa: CASSQVPAANTGELFF

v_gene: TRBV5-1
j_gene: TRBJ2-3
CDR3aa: CASSLATGGPDTQYF

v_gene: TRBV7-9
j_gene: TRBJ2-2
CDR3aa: CASSFLAPGITGELFF

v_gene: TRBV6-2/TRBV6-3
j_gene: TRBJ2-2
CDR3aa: CASSRAGWTGELFF

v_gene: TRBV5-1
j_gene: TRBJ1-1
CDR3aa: CASSLDPGTEAFF

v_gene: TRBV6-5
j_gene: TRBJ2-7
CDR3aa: CASSQSGVVSYEQYF

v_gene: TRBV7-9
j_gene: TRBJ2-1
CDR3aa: CASSFNLAGGLFNEQFF

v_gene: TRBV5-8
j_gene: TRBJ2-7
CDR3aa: CASSLGQSYEQYF

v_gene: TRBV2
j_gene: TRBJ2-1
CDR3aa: CASSAQRYSYNEQFF

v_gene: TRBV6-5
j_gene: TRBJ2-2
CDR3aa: CASRTGTGAGELFF

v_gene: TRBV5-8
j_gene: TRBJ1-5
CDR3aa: CASSSGQSNQPQHF

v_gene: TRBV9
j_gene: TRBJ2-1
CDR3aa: CASSVQQGASYNEQFF

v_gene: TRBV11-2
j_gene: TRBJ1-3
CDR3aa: CASSQDRTRKIYF

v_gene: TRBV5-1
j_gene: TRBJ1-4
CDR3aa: CASSFFGQGPTNEKLFF

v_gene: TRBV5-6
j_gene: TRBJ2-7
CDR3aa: CASSWSRDTCYEQYF

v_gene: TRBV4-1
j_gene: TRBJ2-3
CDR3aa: CASSPDPSVADTQYF

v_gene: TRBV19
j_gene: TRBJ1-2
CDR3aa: CASSIDPGTAEINYGYTF

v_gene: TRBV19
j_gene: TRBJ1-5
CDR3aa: CASGPDRINQPQHF

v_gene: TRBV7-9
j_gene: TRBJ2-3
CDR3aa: CASTLGRVPTDTQYF

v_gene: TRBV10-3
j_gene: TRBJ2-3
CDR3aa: CAISEALAGATQYF

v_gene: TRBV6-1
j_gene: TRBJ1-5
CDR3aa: CASRGWGVNQPQHF

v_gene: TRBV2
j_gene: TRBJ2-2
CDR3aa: CASRFDTGELFF

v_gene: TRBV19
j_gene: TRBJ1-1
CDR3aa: CASSIVRGTEAFF

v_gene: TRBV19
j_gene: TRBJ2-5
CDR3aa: CASSSGLETQYF

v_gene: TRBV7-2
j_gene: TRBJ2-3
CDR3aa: CASSLGSRLGTDTQYF

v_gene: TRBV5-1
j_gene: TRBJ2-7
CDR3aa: CASSFRLAGGGNEQYF